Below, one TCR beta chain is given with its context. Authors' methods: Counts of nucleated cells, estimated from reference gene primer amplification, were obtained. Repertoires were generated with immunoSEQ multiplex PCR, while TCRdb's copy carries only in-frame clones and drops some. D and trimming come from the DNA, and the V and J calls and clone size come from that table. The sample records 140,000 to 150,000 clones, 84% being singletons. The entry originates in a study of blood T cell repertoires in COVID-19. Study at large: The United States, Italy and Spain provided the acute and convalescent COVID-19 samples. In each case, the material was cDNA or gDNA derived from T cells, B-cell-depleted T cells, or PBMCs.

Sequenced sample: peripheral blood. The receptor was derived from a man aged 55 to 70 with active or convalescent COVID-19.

The CDR3 sequence: CASSLGGSGGTSETQYF. CDR3 DNA: TGCGCCAGCAGCTTGGGAGGGTCAGGGGGAACTTCGGAGACCCAGTACTTC. The rearrangement uses TRBV5-1 and TRBJ2-5; 7 bases match TRBD1. Looked up from germline, CDR1 is SGHRS and CDR2 is YFSETQ. The J segment lost 5 bases and the V segment lost 0 bases, leaving 13 bases of the junction unmatched. The CDR3 length is 17 residues.